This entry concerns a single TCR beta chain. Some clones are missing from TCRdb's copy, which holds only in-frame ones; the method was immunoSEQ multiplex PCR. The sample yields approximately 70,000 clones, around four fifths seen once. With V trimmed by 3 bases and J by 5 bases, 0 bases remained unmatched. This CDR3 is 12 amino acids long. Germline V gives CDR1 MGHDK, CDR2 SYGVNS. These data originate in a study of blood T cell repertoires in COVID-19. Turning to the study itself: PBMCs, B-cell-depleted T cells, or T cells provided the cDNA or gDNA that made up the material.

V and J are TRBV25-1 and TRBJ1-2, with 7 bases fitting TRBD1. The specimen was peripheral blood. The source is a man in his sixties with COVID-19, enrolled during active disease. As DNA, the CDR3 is TGTGCCAGCAGTGACAGGGGGTATGGCTACACCTTC. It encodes CASSDRGYGYTF.